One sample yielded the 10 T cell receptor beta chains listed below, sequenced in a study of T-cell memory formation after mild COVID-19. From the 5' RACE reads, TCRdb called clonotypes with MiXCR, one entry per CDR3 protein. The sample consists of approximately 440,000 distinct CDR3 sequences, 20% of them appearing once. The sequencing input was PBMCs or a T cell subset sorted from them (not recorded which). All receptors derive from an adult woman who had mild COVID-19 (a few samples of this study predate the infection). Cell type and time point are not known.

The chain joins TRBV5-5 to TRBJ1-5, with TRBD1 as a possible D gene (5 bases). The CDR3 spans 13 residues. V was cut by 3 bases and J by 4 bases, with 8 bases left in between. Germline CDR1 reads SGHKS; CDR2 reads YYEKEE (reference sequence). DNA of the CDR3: TGTGCCAGCAGCTCGACAGCTAATCAGCCCCAGCATTTT. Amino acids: CASSSTANQPQHF.

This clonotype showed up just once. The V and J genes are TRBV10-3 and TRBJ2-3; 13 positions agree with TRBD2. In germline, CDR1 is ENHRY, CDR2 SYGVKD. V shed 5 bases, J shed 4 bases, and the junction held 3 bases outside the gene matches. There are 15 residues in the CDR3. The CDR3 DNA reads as TGTGCCATCAGTTCCGGACTAGCGGGGGCAGATACGCAGTATTTT. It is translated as CAISSGLAGADTQYF.

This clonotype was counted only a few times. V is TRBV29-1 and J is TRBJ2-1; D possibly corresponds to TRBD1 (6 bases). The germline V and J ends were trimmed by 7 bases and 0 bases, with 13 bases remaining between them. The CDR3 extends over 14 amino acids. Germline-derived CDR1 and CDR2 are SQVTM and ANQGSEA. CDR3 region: CSAAGTYSYNEQFF. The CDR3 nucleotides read TGCAGCGCAGCCGGGACATACTCCTACAATGAGCAGTTCTTC.

CDR3 sequence: CASSLIYGYTF. The CDR3 region has the DNA TGTGCCAGCAGCCTCATCTATGGCTACACCTTC. This chain links TRBV6-6 with TRBJ1-2; no clear D. The CDR3 is 11 residues long. Germline CDR1 and CDR2: MNHNY and SVGAGI (reference sequence). V gave up 6 bases and J gave up 4 bases, with 6 bases separating them.

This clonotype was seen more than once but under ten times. In DNA, the CDR3 is TGTGCCAGCAGCCAAGGCGGAGACAGGGGTAATTCACCCCTCCACTTT. It encodes CASSQGGDRGNSPLHF. V gene TRBV3-1 combines with J gene TRBJ1-6, with 8 bases lining up with TRBD1. V gave up 1 base and J gave up 6 bases; unmatched junction bases: 5. CDR1 and CDR2 from the germline V gene are LGHDT and YNNKEL (reference sequence). This CDR3 is 16 amino acids long. Full variable domain (rest looked up from reference TRBV3-1 and TRBJ1-6): DTAVSQTPKYLVTQMGNDKSIKCEQNLGHDTMYWYKQDSKKFLKIMFSYNNKELIINETVPNRFSPKSPDKAHLNLHINSLELGDSAVYFCASSQGGDRGNSPLHFGNGTRLTVT.

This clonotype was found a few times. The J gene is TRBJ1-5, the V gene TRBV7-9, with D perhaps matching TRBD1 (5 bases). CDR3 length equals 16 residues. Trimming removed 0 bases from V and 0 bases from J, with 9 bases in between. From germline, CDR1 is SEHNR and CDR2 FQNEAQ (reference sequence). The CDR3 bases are TGTGCCAGCAGCTTAGCGGGGCCGGGTAGCAATCAGCCCCAGCATTTT. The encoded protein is CASSLAGPGSNQPQHF.

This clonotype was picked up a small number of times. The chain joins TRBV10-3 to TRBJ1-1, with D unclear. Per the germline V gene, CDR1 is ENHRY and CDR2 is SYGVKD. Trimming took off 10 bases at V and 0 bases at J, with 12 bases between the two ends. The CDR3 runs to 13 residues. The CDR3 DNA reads TGTGCCAGTGACTATCGGATGAACACTGAAGCTTTCTTT. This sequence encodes CASDYRMNTEAFF.

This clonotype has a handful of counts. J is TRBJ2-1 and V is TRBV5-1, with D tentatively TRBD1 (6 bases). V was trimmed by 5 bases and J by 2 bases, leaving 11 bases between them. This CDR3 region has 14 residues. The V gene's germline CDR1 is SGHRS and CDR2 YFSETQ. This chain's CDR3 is CASSVQGTYNEQFF. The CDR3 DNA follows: TGCGCCAGCAGTGTGCAGGGGACCTACAATGAGCAGTTCTTC.

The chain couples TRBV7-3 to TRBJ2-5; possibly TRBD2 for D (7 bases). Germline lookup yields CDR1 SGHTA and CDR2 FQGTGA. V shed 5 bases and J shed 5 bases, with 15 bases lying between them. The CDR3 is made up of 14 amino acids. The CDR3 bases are TGTGCCAGCAGCGATGGGGGGGCACGGGAGACCCAGTACTTC. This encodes CASSDGGARETQYF.

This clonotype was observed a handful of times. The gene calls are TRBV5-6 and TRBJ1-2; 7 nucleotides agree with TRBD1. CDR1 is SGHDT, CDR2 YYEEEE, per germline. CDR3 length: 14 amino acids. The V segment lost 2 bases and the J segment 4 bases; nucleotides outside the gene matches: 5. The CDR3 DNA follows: TGTGCCAGCAGCTTTCAACAGGGGAGCTATGGCTACACCTTC. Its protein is CASSFQQGSYGYTF.